This TCR beta chain was identified during a study of cytomegalovirus exposure and HLA in healthy donors. This PCR relied on a set of 60 Vbeta primers and 13 Jbeta primers. Original data processing: Around 10 million of the 80 million or so unique TCR beta chains counted in a later analysis were shared. TCRdb keeps only in-frame clones here, not all; method: immunoSEQ multiplex PCR. V, J and clone size reflect that table, while D and trimming were determined from the DNA. This sample has some 160,000 clones, with 65% to 90% found just once. Study results and caveats: It has been reported that TCR beta sequences accurately predicted the HLA-A and HLA-B alleles of most subjects. Many donors carried some public TCRs, although rarity characterized most TCR sequences.

As for this clone: The antigen is undetermined.

The CDR3 runs 12 residues. Germline CDR1 and CDR2: SGHVS and FNYEAQ. Between the trimmed V and J ends, which lost 6 bases and 11 bases, there was a span of 13 bases. This clonotype originated in a male donor in good health and CMV-seronegative. What was sequenced was PBMCs. This sequence joins TRBV7-6 and TRBJ1-4, with unresolved D. The CDR3 DNA reads as TGTGCCAGCAGGGAACCCGGGAGCAAACTGTTTTTT. This sequence encodes CASREPGSKLFF.